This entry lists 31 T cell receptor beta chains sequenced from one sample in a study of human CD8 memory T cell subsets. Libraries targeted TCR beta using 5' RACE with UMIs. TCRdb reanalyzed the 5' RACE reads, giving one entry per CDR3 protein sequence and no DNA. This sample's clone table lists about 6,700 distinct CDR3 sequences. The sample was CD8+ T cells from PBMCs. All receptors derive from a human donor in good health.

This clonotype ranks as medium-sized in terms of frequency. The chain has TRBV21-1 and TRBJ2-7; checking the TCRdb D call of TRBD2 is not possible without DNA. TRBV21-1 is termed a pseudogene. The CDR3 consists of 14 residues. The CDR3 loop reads CASSKDAGWYEQYF.

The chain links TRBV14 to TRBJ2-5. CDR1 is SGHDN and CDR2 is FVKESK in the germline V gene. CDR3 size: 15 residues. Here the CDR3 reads CASSQDLGYQETQYF.

This CDR3 is CATKEGFDQPQHF. The chain links TRBV12-3 or TRBV12-4 to TRBJ1-5. The CDR3 extends over 13 amino acids.

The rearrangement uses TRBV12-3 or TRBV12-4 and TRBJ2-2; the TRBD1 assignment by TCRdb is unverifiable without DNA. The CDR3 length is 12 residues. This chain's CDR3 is CASSRGTGELFF.

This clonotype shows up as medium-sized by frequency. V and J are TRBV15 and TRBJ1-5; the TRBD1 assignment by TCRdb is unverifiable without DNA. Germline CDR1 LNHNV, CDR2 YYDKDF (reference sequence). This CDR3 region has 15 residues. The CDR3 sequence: CATSADGSPNQPQHF.

The CDR3: CASSLRGRGRHNEQFF. The V call is TRBV28, the J call TRBJ2-1; as DNA is missing, the TRBD1 call by TCRdb cannot be tested. In germline, CDR1 is MDHEN, CDR2 SYDVKM. The CDR3 loop spans 16 amino acids.

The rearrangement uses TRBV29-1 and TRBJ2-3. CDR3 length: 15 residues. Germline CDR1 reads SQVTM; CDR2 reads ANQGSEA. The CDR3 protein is CSVGEVVGGSDTQYF.

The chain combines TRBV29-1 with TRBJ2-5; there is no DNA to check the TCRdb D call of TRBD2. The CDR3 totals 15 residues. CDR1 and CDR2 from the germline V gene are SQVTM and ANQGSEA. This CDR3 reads CSVEGGLAGFQTQYF.

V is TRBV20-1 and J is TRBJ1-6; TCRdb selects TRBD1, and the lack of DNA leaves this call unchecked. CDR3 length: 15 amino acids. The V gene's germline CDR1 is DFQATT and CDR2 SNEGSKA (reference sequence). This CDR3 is CSAKPSGRGNSPLHF.

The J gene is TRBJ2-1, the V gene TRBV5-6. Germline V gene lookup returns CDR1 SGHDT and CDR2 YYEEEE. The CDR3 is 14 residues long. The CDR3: CASRAWKGRNEQFF.

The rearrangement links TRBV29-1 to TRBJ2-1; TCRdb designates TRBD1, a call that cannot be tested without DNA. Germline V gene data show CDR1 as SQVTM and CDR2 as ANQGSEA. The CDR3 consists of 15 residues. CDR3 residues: CSGLLGTTAYNEQFF.

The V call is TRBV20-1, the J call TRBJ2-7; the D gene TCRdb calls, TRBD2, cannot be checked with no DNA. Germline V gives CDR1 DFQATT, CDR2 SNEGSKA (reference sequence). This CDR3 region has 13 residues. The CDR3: CSARIVRVYEQYF.

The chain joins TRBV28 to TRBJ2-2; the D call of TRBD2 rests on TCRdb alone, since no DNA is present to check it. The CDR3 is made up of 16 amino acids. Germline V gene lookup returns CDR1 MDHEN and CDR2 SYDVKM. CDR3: CASSYRLAGNTGELFF.

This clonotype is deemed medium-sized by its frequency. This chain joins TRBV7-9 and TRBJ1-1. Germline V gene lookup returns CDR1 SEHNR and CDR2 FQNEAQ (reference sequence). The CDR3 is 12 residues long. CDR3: CASSSGLTEAFF.

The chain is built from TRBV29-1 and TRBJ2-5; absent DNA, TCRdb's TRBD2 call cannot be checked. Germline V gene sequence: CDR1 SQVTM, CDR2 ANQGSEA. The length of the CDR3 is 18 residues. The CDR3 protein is CSVEPGDSWREGGETQYF.

CDR3 residues: CASSRTGGGEQYF. The chain uses TRBV19 and TRBJ2-7; TCRdb reports TRBD1, a call that lacks DNA to check it against. Germline V gene sequence: CDR1 LNHDA, CDR2 SQIVND (reference sequence). The CDR3 is 13 residues long. Supplemented by reference TRBV19 and TRBJ2-7, the full variable domain reads DGGITQSPKYLFRKEGQNVTLSCEQNLNHDAMYWYRQDPGQGLRLIYYSQIVNDFQKGDIAEGYSVSREKKESFPLTVTSAQKNPTAFYLCASSRTGGGEQYFGPGTRLTVT.

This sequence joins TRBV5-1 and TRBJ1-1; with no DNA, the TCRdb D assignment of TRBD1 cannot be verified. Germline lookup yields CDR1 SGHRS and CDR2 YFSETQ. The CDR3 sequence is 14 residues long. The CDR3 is CASSGDTVYTEAFF.

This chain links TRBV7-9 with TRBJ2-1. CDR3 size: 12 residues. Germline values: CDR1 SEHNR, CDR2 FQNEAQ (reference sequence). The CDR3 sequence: CASSPSYNEQFF.

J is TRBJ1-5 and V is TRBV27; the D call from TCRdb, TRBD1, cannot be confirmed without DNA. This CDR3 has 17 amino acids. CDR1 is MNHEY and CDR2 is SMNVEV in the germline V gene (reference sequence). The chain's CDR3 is CASRERGSENSNQPQHF.

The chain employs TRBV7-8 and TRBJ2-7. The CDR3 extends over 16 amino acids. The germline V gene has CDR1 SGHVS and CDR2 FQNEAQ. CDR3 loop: CASSLGGAGSSYEQYF.

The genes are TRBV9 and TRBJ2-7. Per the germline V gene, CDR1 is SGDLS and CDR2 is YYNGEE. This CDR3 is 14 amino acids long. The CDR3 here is CASSVSGRADEQYF.

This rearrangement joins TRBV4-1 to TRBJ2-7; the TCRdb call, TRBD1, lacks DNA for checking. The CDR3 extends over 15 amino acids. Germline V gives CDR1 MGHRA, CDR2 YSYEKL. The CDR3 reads CASSRRQQDSYEQYF.

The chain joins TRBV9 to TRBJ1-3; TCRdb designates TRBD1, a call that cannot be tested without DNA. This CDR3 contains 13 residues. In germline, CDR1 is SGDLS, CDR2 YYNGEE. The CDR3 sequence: CASSAGTENTIYF.

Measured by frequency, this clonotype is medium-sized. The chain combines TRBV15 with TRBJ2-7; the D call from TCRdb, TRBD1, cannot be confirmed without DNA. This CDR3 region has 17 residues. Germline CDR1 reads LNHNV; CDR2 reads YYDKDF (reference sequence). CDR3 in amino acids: CATSRTRTGSTFYEQYF.

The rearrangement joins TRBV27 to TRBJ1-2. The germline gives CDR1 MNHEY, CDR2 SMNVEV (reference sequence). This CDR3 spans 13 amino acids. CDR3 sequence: CASSIGRDTGYTF.

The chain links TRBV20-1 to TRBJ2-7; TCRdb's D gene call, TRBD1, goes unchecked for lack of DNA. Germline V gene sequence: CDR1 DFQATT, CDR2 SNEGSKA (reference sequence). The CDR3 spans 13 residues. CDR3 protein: CSARSTETYEQYF.

The CDR3 is CASSSTGFNEQFF. The V call is TRBV19, the J call TRBJ2-1; there is no DNA to check the TCRdb D call of TRBD1. CDR3 length equals 13 residues. Germline V gene data show CDR1 as LNHDA and CDR2 as SQIVND (reference sequence).

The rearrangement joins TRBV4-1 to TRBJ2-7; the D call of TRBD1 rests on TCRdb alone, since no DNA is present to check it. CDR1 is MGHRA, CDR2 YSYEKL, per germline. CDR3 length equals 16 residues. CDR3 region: CASSQDRTGGSYEQYF.

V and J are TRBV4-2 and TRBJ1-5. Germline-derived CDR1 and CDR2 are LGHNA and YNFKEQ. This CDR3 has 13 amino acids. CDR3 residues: CASSSANNQPQHF.

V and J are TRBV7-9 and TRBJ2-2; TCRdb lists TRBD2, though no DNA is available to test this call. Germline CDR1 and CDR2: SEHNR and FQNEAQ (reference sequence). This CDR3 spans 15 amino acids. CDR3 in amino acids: CASSFDDGRAGELFF.

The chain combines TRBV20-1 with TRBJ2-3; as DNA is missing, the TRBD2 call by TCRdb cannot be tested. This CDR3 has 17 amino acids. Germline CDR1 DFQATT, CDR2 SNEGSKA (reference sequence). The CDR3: CSASDSRLAGGEDTQYF.